This T cell receptor (beta chain) was recorded in a study of cytomegalovirus exposure and HLA in healthy donors. V lost 5 bases and J lost 5; bases outside the gene matches: 5. Per the germline V gene, CDR1 is MNHEY and CDR2 is SVGAGI. The CDR3 runs to 14 residues. The PCR contained 60 Vbeta and 13 Jbeta primers. Clones were sequenced by immunoSEQ multiplex PCR, and TCRdb holds only the in-frame ones, with some missing. There are under 90,000 clones in the sample; around 70% occur only once, and roughly 10% lies in the top ten. The chain carries TRBV6-5 and TRBJ2-2; TRBD1 matches 7 bases. The sample taken for sequencing was PBMCs. This receptor was identified in a woman between 50 and 59 years old in good health and CMV-seropositive. CDR3 nucleotides: TGTGCCAGCAGTCGATACAGGGGTACCGGGGAGCTGTTTTTT. It translates to CASSRYRGTGELFF.